This T cell receptor (beta chain) was recorded in a study of cytomegalovirus exposure and HLA in healthy donors. This CDR3 is built from 14 residues. Germline CDR1 SGHTA, CDR2 FQGNSA. V shed 1 base and J shed 5 bases, with 9 bases lying between them. Amplification used 60 Vbeta primers and 13 Jbeta primers. The method was immunoSEQ multiplex PCR; TCRdb's version includes in-frame clones alone and lacks a portion of them. The sample lists approximately 120,000 clones, approximately 87% occurring once. The sample comprised PBMCs. This clonotype was sampled from a man aged 18-30 years in good health and CMV-seropositive. The rearrangement links TRBV7-2 to TRBJ2-1, with a weak D call TRBD1 (6 bases). The CDR3 sequence: CASSLGQGHNEQFF. The CDR3 DNA is TGTGCCAGCAGCTTAGGCCAGGGGCACAATGAGCAGTTCTTC. Full variable domain (rest looked up from reference TRBV7-2 and TRBJ2-1): GAGVSQSPSNKVTEKGKDVELRCDPISGHTALYWYRQSLGQGLEFLIYFQGNSAPDKSGLPSDRFSAERTGGSVSTLTIQRTQQEDSAVYLCASSLGQGHNEQFFGPGTRLTVL.